These 32 T cell receptor beta chains originate from one sample sequenced in a study of T cell repertoires in cytomegalovirus infection. No antigen has been identified for these receptors. Via MiXCR, TCRdb re-called the reads, giving one row per CDR3 protein. In the table there are around 500,000 distinct CDR3 sequences, under 45% of which are singletons. The input for sequencing was cultured PBMCs, taken from culture after CMV antigen stimulation. These receptors all stem from a human donor in good health (CMV status not recorded). Some clones in this sample may be carry-over from other donors' samples.

The chain is built from TRBV6-2 or TRBV6-3 and TRBJ2-1; D assignment may be TRBD1 or TRBD2 (5 bases each). Germline CDR1 MNHEY, CDR2 SVGEGT. Trimming shortened V by 6 bases and J by 5 bases, and 17 bases separated the two germline ends. CDR3 length: 15 amino acids. In nucleotides, the CDR3 is TGTGCCAGCAGCTCTACCGGGACCTTTAACAATGAGCAGTTCTTC. Protein product: CASSSTGTFNNEQFF.

The table lists this clonotype with a few counts. The genes are TRBV27 and TRBJ2-7; D could derive from TRBD1 or TRBD2 (7 bases each). Germline V gene sequence: CDR1 MNHEY, CDR2 SMNVEV (reference sequence). Trimming stripped 2 bases from V and 7 bases from J, with 18 bases between. The CDR3 is 15 residues long. This CDR3 reads CASSLRGGSGREQYF. The CDR3 DNA reads as TGTGCCAGCAGTTTACGAGGGGGCTCCGGGAGGGAGCAGTACTTC.

The chain couples TRBV7-8 to TRBJ2-1; maybe TRBD1 (5 bases). The V gene lost 5 bases and the J gene lost 6 bases, with 23 bases spanning the gap. This CDR3 has 17 amino acids. Germline values: CDR1 SGHVS, CDR2 FQNEAQ. CDR3 bases: TGTGCCAGCAGCACCCGGCAGGGTCCCATTTCGGGCAATGAGCAGTTCTTC. Protein: CASSTRQGPISGNEQFF.

The sample holds a few counts of this clonotype. The CDR3 nucleotides are TGCGCCAGCAGCCAAGTGGGACCTCTGGTCCCAGATACGCAGTATTTT. Amino acids: CASSQVGPLVPDTQYF. The chain employs TRBV4-1 and TRBJ2-3, with D possibly being TRBD1 or TRBD2 (5 bases each). The germline CDR1 and CDR2 sequences are MGHRA and YSYEKL. CDR3 length: 16 amino acids. V lost 1 base and J 4 bases, leaving 15 bases between the germline ends.

This chain joins TRBV7-9 and TRBJ2-1, with D possibly matching TRBD2 (6 bases). There are 14 residues in the CDR3. The germline gives CDR1 SEHNR, CDR2 FQNEAQ (reference sequence). The V end lost 1 base, the J end lost 10 bases, and 14 bases lay between the germline ends. The CDR3 DNA reads TGTGCCAGCAGCTTAGAACTAGCTTACGGCGAGCAGTTCTTC. Translated: CASSLELAYGEQFF.

This clonotype was counted between two and nine times. This sequence joins TRBV6-5 and TRBJ2-7; 7 bases are a match to TRBD2. Per germline, CDR1 MNHEY and CDR2 SVGAGI. With 2 bases clipped from V and 3 bases from J, the junction kept 7 bases outside the gene matches. This CDR3 has 15 amino acids. The CDR3 loop reads CASSYGEGWDYEQYF. CDR3 DNA sequence: TGTGCCAGCAGTTACGGGGAGGGCTGGGACTACGAGCAGTACTTC.

The chain combines TRBV7-8 with TRBJ1-3; D is unclear. The V gene lost 5 bases and the J gene lost 1 base, with 12 bases spanning the gap. Germline V gene lookup returns CDR1 SGHVS and CDR2 FQNEAQ. The CDR3 contains 15 residues. CDR3 in DNA: TGTGCCAGCAGCAACGCCGTGGATTCTGGAAACACCATATATTTT. This translates into CASSNAVDSGNTIYF.

This clonotype was detected once. This sequence joins TRBV6-5 and TRBJ1-5; no clear D gene. V lost 5 bases and J lost 0, with 20 bases in between. The V gene's germline CDR1 is MNHEY and CDR2 SVGAGI. There are 18 residues in the CDR3. DNA for the CDR3: TGTGCCAGCAGTGAATTTGCGGTCCCAATTTATAGCAATCAGCCCCAGCATTTT. Translated: CASSEFAVPIYSNQPQHF.

V gene TRBV7-8 combines with J gene TRBJ2-3; no firm D call. The CDR3 runs to 14 residues. V lost 1 base and J lost 6, with 11 bases in between. The germline CDR1 and CDR2 sequences are SGHVS and FQNEAQ. DNA for the CDR3: TGTGCCAGCAGCTTAGTGGCGCCCCGGGATACGCAGTATTTT. Translation: CASSLVAPRDTQYF.

This clonotype was detected ten times or more. The rearrangement uses TRBV7-2 and TRBJ1-1, with TRBD1 identical over 7 bases. J was trimmed by 0 bases and V by 7 bases; bases with no gene match: 5. The CDR3 contains 14 residues. The germline gives CDR1 SGHTA, CDR2 FQGNSA. The CDR3: CASNLGQLNTEAFF. For the CDR3, the DNA is TGTGCCAGCAACCTGGGACAGTTGAACACTGAAGCTTTCTTT.

This clonotype showed up just a few times. The V and J genes are TRBV7-6 and TRBJ2-7, with TRBD2 identical over 8 bases. This CDR3 region has 15 residues. V lost 0 bases and J lost 3; bases outside the gene matches: 4. Germline assignment: CDR1 SGHVS and CDR2 FNYEAQ. DNA for the CDR3: TGTGCCAGCAGCTTAGCTAGCGGGAAAGGCTACGAGCAGTACTTC. Its protein is CASSLASGKGYEQYF.

The chain couples TRBV20-1 to TRBJ1-3, with D maybe TRBD1 (5 bases). Per germline, CDR1 DFQATT and CDR2 SNEGSKA (reference sequence). This CDR3 is built from 14 residues. Trimming stripped 5 bases from V and 0 bases from J, with 11 bases between. The CDR3 nucleotides are TGCAGTGCTGAAGACAGAAACTCTGGAAACACCATATATTTT. Translated: CSAEDRNSGNTIYF.

The rearrangement links TRBV12-3 or TRBV12-4 to TRBJ2-7, with D possibly matching TRBD2 (6 bases). The CDR3 length is 16 residues. V gave up 3 bases and J gave up 7 bases, with 22 bases separating them. The CDR3 loop reads CASSFVSGLAPWEQYF. The CDR3 region has the DNA TGTGCCAGCAGTTTCGTTTCAGGGCTAGCGCCATGGGAGCAGTACTTC.

The V and J genes are TRBV2 and TRBJ1-6; no definite D call. V was cut by 4 bases and J by 7 bases, with 8 bases left in between. Germline V gives CDR1 SNHLY, CDR2 FYNNEI. This CDR3 spans 13 amino acids. As DNA, the CDR3 is TGTGCCAGCAGTGGCTTACGGAATTCACCCCTCCACTTT. Amino acids: CASSGLRNSPLHF.

The chain carries TRBV20-1 and TRBJ2-5; no reliable D call. V was trimmed by 1 base and J by 5 bases, leaving 11 bases between them. CDR1 is DFQATT and CDR2 is SNEGSKA in the germline V gene (reference sequence). The CDR3 has 13 residues. Here the CDR3 reads CSARGPSLETQYF. DNA of the CDR3: TGCAGTGCTAGAGGGCCTTCCCTGGAGACCCAGTACTTC.

The gene calls are TRBV18 and TRBJ2-7; TRBD1 is a possible D gene (5 bases). V was clipped by 2 bases and J by 0 bases, with 5 bases between them. The CDR3 contains 13 residues. Germline lookup yields CDR1 KGHSH and CDR2 LQKENI. In DNA form, the CDR3 reads TGTGCCAGCTCACCAGACAGCTCCTACGAGCAGTACTTC. Translation: CASSPDSSYEQYF. The full variable domain, in which reference TRBV18 and TRBJ2-7 provide the parts outside the CDR3, is NAGVMQNPRHLVRRRGQEARLRCSPMKGHSHVYWYRQLPEEGLKFMVYLQKENIIDESGMPKERFSAEFPKEGPSILRIQQVVRGDSAAYFCASSPDSSYEQYFGPGTRLTVT.

This clonotype has only a few counts. The rearrangement links TRBV12-3 or TRBV12-4 to TRBJ1-4, with no clear D. Trimming took off 5 bases at V and 10 bases at J, with 17 bases between the two ends. The CDR3 extends over 14 amino acids. CDR3 sequence: CASSPPNNDGKLFF. DNA for the CDR3: TGTGCCAGCAGTCCCCCGAACAATGACGGAAAACTGTTTTTT.

This sequence joins TRBV7-9 and TRBJ1-4; 7 nucleotides match TRBD1. The CDR3 is 13 residues long. The V and J ends lost 8 bases and 8 bases, in that order; junction bases with no gene match: 8. CDR1 is SEHNR and CDR2 is FQNEAQ in the germline V gene (reference sequence). The CDR3 region is CASSGTASEKLFF. The CDR3 bases are TGTGCCAGCTCCGGGACAGCGAGCGAAAAACTGTTTTTT.

As to this clonotype: No conserved phenylalanine or tryptophan ends this CDR3, so it is likely a read error. The rearrangement joins TRBV12-3 or TRBV12-4 to TRBJ1-2; the D is unclear. Trimming cost V 8 bases and J 8 bases, with 15 bases left between them. The CDR3 length is 12 residues. The CDR3 DNA sequence: TGTGCCAGCGGAAACCATAACATGGGCTACACCTCC. It encodes CASGNHNMGYTS.

The chain joins TRBV15 to TRBJ2-7; TRBD2 agrees at 14 bases. V shed 3 bases, J shed 0 bases, and the junction held 10 bases outside the gene matches. Germline V gives CDR1 LNHNV, CDR2 YYDKDF (reference sequence). This CDR3 has 19 amino acids. Here the CDR3 reads CATSRPLGLAGASSYEQYF. The CDR3 DNA follows: TGTGCCACCAGCAGGCCTTTGGGACTAGCGGGAGCCTCCTCCTACGAGCAGTACTTC.

A single count supports this clonotype. The rearrangement uses TRBV28 and TRBJ2-7; D is perhaps TRBD2 (5 bases). The germline V gene encodes CDR1 MDHEN and CDR2 SYDVKM. The CDR3 sequence is 15 residues long. Trimming stripped 5 bases from V and 0 bases from J, with 14 bases between. In nucleotides, the CDR3 is TGTGCCAGCAGTCCCTGGGCCACTAGCTCCTACGAGCAGTACTTC. Its translation is CASSPWATSSYEQYF.

This clonotype was picked up a small number of times. The chain uses TRBV6-5 and TRBJ2-5; 11 nucleotides agree with TRBD2. Trimming took 4 bases from V and 1 from J; bases not matched to a gene: 2. Germline CDR1 reads MNHEY; CDR2 reads SVGAGI. The length of the CDR3 is 15 residues. The DNA for the CDR3 is TGTGCCAGCAGTTCGACTAGCGGGACCCAAGAGACCCAGTACTTC. Encoded protein: CASSSTSGTQETQYF.

The rearrangement uses TRBV6-5 and TRBJ2-2; TRBD1 agrees at 7 bases. The V and J ends lost 6 bases and 5 bases, in that order; junction bases with no gene match: 6. Germline CDR1 and CDR2: MNHEY and SVGAGI. The CDR3 extends over 14 amino acids. The CDR3 loop is CASSKDRVTGELFF. The CDR3 DNA sequence: TGTGCCAGCAGCAAAGACAGGGTGACCGGGGAGCTGTTTTTT.

This chain connects TRBV11-2 to TRBJ1-2, with 9 nucleotides matching TRBD1. Per germline, CDR1 SGHAT and CDR2 FQNNGV. The CDR3 runs to 14 residues. The V segment lost 2 bases and the J segment 3 bases; nucleotides outside the gene matches: 1. The CDR3 sequence is CASSLTGGHYGYTF. The CDR3 DNA sequence: TGTGCCAGCAGCTTAACAGGGGGCCACTATGGCTACACCTTC.

The gene calls are TRBV3-1 and TRBJ2-7; 11 bases are a match to TRBD2. The CDR3 sequence is 17 residues long. Germline CDR1 LGHDT, CDR2 YNNKEL (reference sequence). Losses at the gene ends were 4 bases for V and 5 bases for J; bases not matched to a gene: 13. The CDR3 spells CASSPPQGLAAQDEQYF. Here the CDR3 DNA reads TGTGCCAGCAGCCCTCCGCAGGGACTAGCGGCCCAGGACGAGCAGTACTTC.

This clonotype appeared a few times. The rearrangement joins TRBV7-2 to TRBJ2-1, with 10 positions matching TRBD2. This CDR3 has 16 amino acids. V trimming: 1 base; J trimming: 8 bases; junction bases outside the gene matches: 8. Germline V lookup: CDR1 SGHTA, CDR2 FQGNSA. CDR3 DNA sequence: TGTGCCAGCAGCTTAGTGGGGACTAGCGCGCAACATGAGCAGTTCTTC. This codes for CASSLVGTSAQHEQFF.

This CDR3 is CASSGQKGDEQFF. CDR3 nucleotide sequence: TGTGCCAGCAGCGGCCAGAAGGGCGATGAGCAGTTCTTC. The genes are TRBV7-2 and TRBJ2-1; D is ambiguous. V lost 5 bases, J lost 8 bases, and 13 bases lay in between. In germline, CDR1 is SGHTA, CDR2 FQGNSA. CDR3 length equals 13 residues.

This clonotype was seen only a few times. This chain connects TRBV7-9 to TRBJ1-2; no reliable D call. This CDR3 has 11 amino acids. CDR1 and CDR2 (germline): SEHNR, FQNEAQ (reference sequence). Trimming took off 4 bases at V and 8 bases at J, with 8 bases between the two ends. The CDR3 sequence: CASSSRSGYTF. CDR3 DNA: TGTGCCAGCAGCTCCCGCTCGGGCTACACCTTC.

This sequence joins TRBV6-1 and TRBJ1-4; 8 nucleotides line up with TRBD1. The CDR3 is made up of 14 amino acids. V shed 4 bases and J 6 bases; nucleotides not matched to a gene: 4. Germline V CDR1 and CDR2: MNHNS, SASEGT. CDR3 sequence: CASSGQGAYEKLFF. The CDR3 DNA reads as TGTGCCAGCAGTGGGCAGGGGGCTTATGAAAAACTGTTTTTT.

The chain recombines TRBV5-1 with TRBJ2-7, with D perhaps matching TRBD1 (5 bases). The CDR3 consists of 15 residues. Trimming took 0 bases from V and 4 from J, leaving 14 bases between them. Germline CDR1 SGHRS, CDR2 YFSETQ. The CDR3 protein is CASSLVPGQQYEQYF. For the CDR3, the DNA is TGCGCCAGCAGCTTGGTTCCAGGGCAACAATACGAGCAGTACTTC.

This clonotype came up once. This chain joins TRBV28 and TRBJ1-1; TRBD1 might be the D (5 bases). Per the germline V gene, CDR1 is MDHEN and CDR2 is SYDVKM. The V end lost 7 bases, the J end lost 6 bases, and 15 bases lay between the germline ends. The CDR3 has 13 amino acids. In DNA, the CDR3 is TGTGCCAGCACCTTGGTAGGGGAGGCTGAAGCTTTCTTT. It specifies CASTLVGEAEAFF.

V gene TRBV2 combines with J gene TRBJ2-3; TRBD2 matches 11 bases. CDR1 SNHLY and CDR2 FYNNEI come from the germline V gene. The CDR3 totals 14 residues. The V and J ends lost 7 bases and 5 bases, in that order; junction bases with no gene match: 5. The DNA of the CDR3 is TGTGCCAGCAAGGAACTAGCGGGAGTAGATACGCAGTATTTT. Translated, it gives CASKELAGVDTQYF.